These T cell receptor beta chains were read from a single sample in a study of CD4+ T cells in melanoma. Only in-frame clones appear in the TCRdb table, and some are missing; sequencing was by immunoSEQ multiplex PCR. The repertoire holds some 50,000 clones, with approximately 92% as singletons. The sequenced material came from peripheral blood. The receptors here all came from a human donor with melanoma. Each CDR3 is given without its conserved first and last residue. Clone size is stated in some rows and not others, as once, few, many or a class when expanded.

size	V	J	CDR3
-	TRBV6-4	TRBJ2-3	ASSDGGVTDTQY
-	TRBV10-3	TRBJ2-7	AISESDGTGSYEQY
once	TRBV19	TRBJ1-5	ASSIGGIQPQH
-	TRBV5-6	TRBJ1-4	ASSFRWGNEKLF
-	TRBV29-1	TRBJ2-7	SAGEVSEQY
-	TRBV11-2	TRBJ1-3	ASSLDRRDGNTIY
-	TRBV4-1	TRBJ2-1	ASSRTSGGAFNEQF
-	TRBV28	TRBJ1-3	ASRVDRAAGNTIY
-	TRBV10-2	TRBJ2-1	ASTARGRDEQF
-	TRBV27	TRBJ1-2	ASSNHPQGADYGYT
-	TRBV18	TRBJ1-2	ASSPGFGNYGYT
-	TRBV27	TRBJ2-7	ASSAGPVWVEQY
-	TRBV5-1	TRBJ2-7	ASSLITHYEQY
-	TRBV2	TRBJ1-5	ASSQMAETQH
-	TRBV9	TRBJ1-2	ASSVSGDYGYT
-	TRBV6-1	TRBJ2-3	ASSASVTDTQY
-	TRBV10-2	TRBJ2-2	ASNPGNTGELF
-	TRBV5-1	TRBJ2-3	ASSRGGLTDTQY
-	TRBV4-1	TRBJ1-2	ASSQDPIYGYT
-	TRBV11-3	TRBJ2-7	ASSLALGREQY
-	TRBV7-7	TRBJ2-5	ASSLAWGSGETQY
-	TRBV4-3	TRBJ2-1	ASSHSRLAGGYNEQF
-	TRBV4-2	TRBJ1-2	ASSQTLAAGYGYT
-	TRBV5-1	TRBJ2-7	ASSLGEGITYEQY
-	TRBV4-3	TRBJ1-2	ASSQEWRTGVGYT
-	TRBV7-3	TRBJ2-7	ASSSYDTYEQY
few	TRBV4-3	TRBJ2-1	ASSQGYNEQF
-	TRBV29-1	TRBJ2-5	SVEGVWGETQY
few	TRBV7-2	TRBJ1-1	ASSLGQGSTEAF
-	TRBV7-9	TRBJ1-4	ASSRLLAATNEKLF
-	TRBV18	TRBJ2-3	ASSPLARSTDTQY
-	TRBV6-5	TRBJ1-4	ASRRGGREKGKLF
few	TRBV18	TRBJ1-1	ASSIWGRGLGTEAF
-	TRBV27	TRBJ2-7	ASSSGAPYEQY
-	TRBV9	TRBJ2-7	ASTRTGAPYEQY
-	TRBV6-5	TRBJ2-7	ASSPDRGRGEQY
-	TRBV13	TRBJ2-7	ASSWAVNEQH